Presented here are 27 T cell receptor beta chains from one specimen sequenced in a study of graft-versus-host responses after intestinal transplantation. These receptors' targets are unknown. Clones were read by immunoSEQ multiplex PCR, and TCRdb kept only the in-frame ones, dropping some. The sample includes 85,000 to 110,000 clones, 90% to 95% of them seen just once. Material: unstimulated CD8+ T cells sorted from spleen or lymph node cells, obtained before intestinal transplant. The receptors shown here come from a human donor who received an intestinal transplant.

As DNA, the CDR3 is TGTGCCAGCAGATTTACGGGGGATGAGCAGTTCTTC. Translation gives CASRFTGDEQFF. The chain carries TRBV5-6 and TRBJ2-1, with a weak D call TRBD2 (6 bases). CDR1 and CDR2 from the germline V gene are SGHDT and YYEEEE. The V and J ends lost 5 bases and 8 bases respectively, with 11 bases between them. CDR3 size: 12 residues.

The rearrangement uses TRBV7-9 and TRBJ2-5; no definite D call. CDR3 size: 12 residues. V gave up 6 bases and J gave up 5 bases, with 10 bases separating them. CDR1 SEHNR and CDR2 FQNEAQ come from the germline V gene (reference sequence). CDR3 amino acids: CASRSHRETQYF. CDR3 nucleotide sequence: TGTGCCAGCAGGTCCCACCGGGAGACCCAGTACTTC.

CDR3 loop: CASSDTDGGYGYTF. In DNA, the CDR3 is TGTGCCAGTAGTGACACGGACGGAGGCTATGGCTACACCTTC. The chain has TRBV19 and TRBJ1-2; D gene uncertain. V was trimmed by 5 bases and J by 4 bases, leaving 14 bases between them. Per the germline V gene, CDR1 is LNHDA and CDR2 is SQIVND (reference sequence). The CDR3 is 14 amino acids.

This sequence joins TRBV6-1 and TRBJ2-5; no firm D call. CDR3 length: 13 residues. With 2 bases removed from V and 5 bases from J, the gap between germline ends came to 9 bases. The germline CDR1 and CDR2 sequences are MNHNS and SASEGT. The CDR3 nucleotides are TGTGCCAGCAGTGAACGTTTGATGGAGACCCAGTACTTC. Protein product: CASSERLMETQYF.

A few counts support this clone. J is TRBJ2-3 and V is TRBV5-6; 7 nucleotides match TRBD1. Unmatched junction bases numbered 17, after V lost 1 base and J lost 6 bases. The germline V gene has CDR1 SGHDT and CDR2 YYEEEE. This CDR3 spans 18 amino acids. The CDR3 loop is CASSLKRPPTGQHDTQYF. CDR3 coding DNA: TGTGCCAGCAGCTTGAAAAGGCCGCCGACAGGGCAGCATGATACGCAGTATTTT. The variable domain in full, with the rest retrieved from reference TRBV5-6 and TRBJ2-3, is DAGVTQSPTHLIKTRGQQVTLRCSPKSGHDTVSWYQQALGQGPQFIFQYYEEEERQRGNFPDRFSGHQFPNYSSELNVNALLLGDSALYLCASSLKRPPTGQHDTQYFGPGTRLTVL.

V gene TRBV2 combines with J gene TRBJ2-1; TRBD1 might be the D (6 bases). This CDR3 has 14 residues. V gave up 5 bases and J gave up 1 base, with 9 bases separating them. Germline values: CDR1 SNHLY, CDR2 FYNNEI. The CDR3 loop reads CASSSTGSYNEQFF. The CDR3 DNA reads TGTGCCAGCAGTAGTACAGGGTCCTACAATGAGCAGTTCTTC.

V usage is TRBV7-9 and J usage is TRBJ1-3; 7 bases match TRBD1. Germline V lookup: CDR1 SEHNR, CDR2 FQNEAQ (reference sequence). The CDR3 consists of 14 residues. V trimming: 10 bases; J trimming: 3 bases; junction bases outside the gene matches: 9. CDR3 loop: CATRQGGFGNTIYF. The CDR3 region has the DNA TGTGCCACACGACAGGGCGGTTTTGGAAACACCATATATTTT.

The chain has TRBV5-4 and TRBJ1-6; unclear D gene. The CDR3 contains 13 residues. Between the trimmed V and J ends, which lost 4 bases and 5 bases, there was a span of 7 bases. Germline values: CDR1 SGHNT, CDR2 YYREEE (reference sequence). The chain's CDR3 is CASSDVNNSPLHF. The DNA for the CDR3 is TGTGCCAGCAGCGATGTTAATAATTCACCCCTCCACTTT.

V and J are TRBV4-1 and TRBJ2-1; maybe TRBD2 (7 bases). Per the germline V gene, CDR1 is MGHRA and CDR2 is YSYEKL. This CDR3 comprises 15 residues. Deletions cut 3 bases from V and 6 bases from J, with 15 bases between. This CDR3 is CASSQGLAGANEQFF. The CDR3 DNA reads as TGCGCCAGCAGCCAGGGACTGGCGGGGGCCAATGAGCAGTTCTTC.

In this sample, this clone turned up a few times. The chain employs TRBV2 and TRBJ1-6, with D unresolved. This CDR3 is 10 amino acids long. The V end lost 8 bases, the J end lost 15 bases, and 11 bases lay between the germline ends. Germline V CDR1 and CDR2: SNHLY, FYNNEI. In DNA, the CDR3 is TGTGCCAGCCTTCTCGACTACCTCCACTTT. It encodes CASLLDYLHF.

The rearrangement links TRBV10-1 to TRBJ2-3; TRBD1 agrees at 9 bases. The CDR3 runs to 16 residues. Per the germline V gene, CDR1 is WNHNN and CDR2 is SYGVQD (reference sequence). Losses at the gene ends were 3 bases for V and 4 bases for J; bases not matched to a gene: 8. The CDR3 bases are TGCGCCAGCAGTGACCCGGACAGGGGAGCTGCAGATACGCAGTATTTT. Translating it yields CASSDPDRGAADTQYF.

The chain uses TRBV6-6 and TRBJ2-7, with 8 bases aligning to TRBD1. The junction had 8 bases not matched to a gene; V was cut back by 4 bases and J by 3 bases. The CDR3 extends over 15 amino acids. Germline CDR1 MNHNY, CDR2 SVGAGI (reference sequence). The CDR3 DNA reads as TGTGCCAGCAGTTCAGATGGACAGGGTAGCTACGAGCAGTACTTC. Translation: CASSSDGQGSYEQYF.

This rearrangement joins TRBV4-1 to TRBJ1-5; 8 nucleotides line up with TRBD1. J was trimmed by 4 bases and V by 2 bases; bases with no gene match: 1. Germline V gene data show CDR1 as MGHRA and CDR2 as YSYEKL. CDR3 size: 14 residues. DNA for the CDR3: TGCGCCAGCAGCCAAAGACAGGGGAATCAGCCCCAGCATTTT. Its protein product is CASSQRQGNQPQHF.

The V gene is TRBV27, the J gene TRBJ2-5; 9 nucleotides align to TRBD1. Germline trimming cut 5 bases from V and 5 bases from J; bases unmatched to any gene: 6. This CDR3 region has 14 residues. Per the germline V gene, CDR1 is MNHEY and CDR2 is SMNVEV (reference sequence). The CDR3 protein is CASSPSGTGETQYF. The DNA of the CDR3 is TGTGCCAGCAGTCCCTCGGGGACAGGGGAGACCCAGTACTTC.

The CDR3 region is CASSYGDRAGYTF. CDR3 nucleotide sequence: TGTGCCAGCAGTTACGGGGACAGGGCCGGCTACACCTTC. The rearrangement joins TRBV6-5 to TRBJ1-2; TRBD1 aligns across 9 bases. The V and J ends lost 2 bases and 8 bases, in that order; junction bases with no gene match: 3. The CDR3 is 13 amino acids. Germline loops: CDR1 MNHEY, CDR2 SVGAGI.

This clone was counted between two and nine times. This rearrangement joins TRBV5-6 to TRBJ2-7; D is uncertain. This CDR3 is built from 11 residues. Deletions cut 2 bases from V and 3 bases from J, with 3 bases between. Germline V gives CDR1 SGHDT, CDR2 YYEEEE. In nucleotides, the CDR3 is TGTGCCAGCAGCTTAGACTACGAGCAGTACTTC. As protein: CASSLDYEQYF.

The V call is TRBV27, the J call TRBJ1-5, with D possibly TRBD1 on 5 matching bases. The germline V gene encodes CDR1 MNHEY and CDR2 SMNVEV (reference sequence). With 5 bases removed from V and 0 bases from J, the gap between germline ends came to 20 bases. This CDR3 has 18 amino acids. As DNA, the CDR3 is TGTGCCAGCAGTCCCCGTTCCCCGACAGCTTATAGCAATCAGCCCCAGCATTTT. This sequence encodes CASSPRSPTAYSNQPQHF.

The V gene is TRBV30, the J gene TRBJ2-2, with D possibly called TRBD1 or TRBD2 (5 bases each). Germline V CDR1 and CDR2: GTSNPN, SVGIG (reference sequence). The CDR3 contains 13 residues. The V end was cut by 3 bases, the J end by 4 bases, with 9 bases between. The CDR3 sequence: CAWRVGATGELFF. CDR3 nucleotide sequence: TGTGCCTGGAGGGTCGGGGCCACCGGGGAGCTGTTTTTT.

The chain carries TRBV5-1 and TRBJ1-4; unclear D gene. Germline assignment: CDR1 SGHRS and CDR2 YFSETQ. The CDR3 covers 13 residues. Trimming left V 4 bases short and J 3 bases short, with 7 bases between. DNA for the CDR3: TGCGCCAGCAGCGTGAGATCTAATGAAAAACTGTTTTTT. Translating gives CASSVRSNEKLFF.

The chain joins TRBV6-1 to TRBJ1-1; possibly TRBD1 for D (5 bases). The CDR3 is 19 residues long. CDR1 is MNHNS and CDR2 is SASEGT in the germline V gene. V was shortened by 2 bases and J by 0 bases, with 22 bases between the two germline ends. The chain's CDR3 is CASSELSYLQGFLNTEAFF. The CDR3 DNA follows: TGTGCCAGCAGTGAACTCTCTTATCTCCAGGGATTCTTGAACACTGAAGCTTTCTTT.

This chain uses TRBV7-9 with TRBJ2-2; D is possibly TRBD2 (5 bases). Germline V gives CDR1 SEHNR, CDR2 FQNEAQ (reference sequence). Trimming removed 4 bases at V and 3 bases at J, with 15 bases between. This CDR3 has 16 amino acids. The CDR3 DNA sequence: TGTGCCAGCAGCTCCACTTGGGGAGTTCACACCGGGGAGCTGTTTTTT. Translated: CASSSTWGVHTGELFF.

For the CDR3, the DNA is TGTGCCAGCACGATTCCGTGGAATGAGCAGTTCTTC. This translates into CASTIPWNEQFF. The V call is TRBV6-1, the J call TRBJ2-1; D gene ambiguous. This CDR3 is built from 12 residues. Trimming stripped 7 bases from V and 7 bases from J, with 11 bases between. CDR1 MNHNS and CDR2 SASEGT come from the germline V gene.

This sequence joins TRBV29-1 and TRBJ1-1; D gene unclear. CDR1 and CDR2 (germline): SQVTM, ANQGSEA. Trimming left V 5 bases short and J 1 base short, with 14 bases between. This CDR3 is built from 14 residues. The CDR3 bases are TGCAGCGTTTCCCTCCTAGGGCCGAACACTGAAGCTTTCTTT. Translated: CSVSLLGPNTEAFF. The whole variable domain, filled in from reference TRBV29-1 and TRBJ1-1, reads SAVISQKPSRDICQRGTSLTIQCQVDSQVTMMFWYRQQPGQSLTLIATANQGSEATYESGFVIDKFPISRPNLTFSTLTVSNMSPEDSSIYLCSVSLLGPNTEAFFGQGTRLTVV.

A word on this clone: Germline is not matched at one junction end, which may reflect a read error. The chain uses TRBV2 and TRBJ2-7, with 8 bases identical to TRBD1. The germline CDR1 and CDR2 sequences are SNHLY and FYNNEI. The CDR3 is made up of 12 amino acids. DNA of the CDR3: TGTGCCAGCAGTGGGTGGGACAGGCTCTACAACTTC. Amino acids: CASSGWDRLYNF.

Only one count was recorded for this clone. The V and J genes are TRBV7-9 and TRBJ2-1; 7 bases align to TRBD1. The trim removed 5 bases at V and 5 bases at J, leaving 9 bases unmatched. The CDR3 runs 15 residues. Germline CDR1 is SEHNR and CDR2 is FQNEAQ (reference sequence). The CDR3 protein is CASSALGGPDNEQFF. Here the CDR3 DNA reads TGTGCCAGCAGCGCCCTAGGGGGCCCAGACAATGAGCAGTTCTTC.

J is TRBJ2-3 and V is TRBV4-1; TRBD2 agrees at 9 bases. The CDR3 sequence is 16 residues long. Germline assignment: CDR1 MGHRA and CDR2 YSYEKL. V was pared by 1 base and J by 3 bases, with 5 bases of the junction left unmatched. The CDR3 bases are TGCGCCAGCAGCCAAGTACCCGCGGGGGGGACAGATACGCAGTATTTT. Translated: CASSQVPAGGTDTQYF.

The rearrangement joins TRBV9 to TRBJ1-1; D possibly corresponds to TRBD1 (6 bases). CDR1 and CDR2 from the germline V gene are SGDLS and YYNGEE. The CDR3 consists of 17 residues. V dropped 2 bases and J dropped 5 bases, with 22 bases sitting between them. For the CDR3, the DNA is TGTGCCAGCAGCGTTTTGGTTCACAGGGTCGGTGAGACTGAAGCTTTCTTT. It codes for CASSVLVHRVGETEAFF.